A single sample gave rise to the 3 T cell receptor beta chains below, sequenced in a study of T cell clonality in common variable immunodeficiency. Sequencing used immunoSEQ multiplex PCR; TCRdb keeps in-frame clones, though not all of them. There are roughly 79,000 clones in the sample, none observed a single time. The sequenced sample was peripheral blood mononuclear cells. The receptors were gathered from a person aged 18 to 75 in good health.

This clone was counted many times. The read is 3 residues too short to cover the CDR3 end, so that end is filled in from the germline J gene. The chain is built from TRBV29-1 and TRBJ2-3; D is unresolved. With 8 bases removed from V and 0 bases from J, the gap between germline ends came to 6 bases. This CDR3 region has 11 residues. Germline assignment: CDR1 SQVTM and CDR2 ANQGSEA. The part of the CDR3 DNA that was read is TGCAGCTTCCTCAGCACAGATACG. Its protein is CSFLSTDT. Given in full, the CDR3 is CSFLSTDTQYF.

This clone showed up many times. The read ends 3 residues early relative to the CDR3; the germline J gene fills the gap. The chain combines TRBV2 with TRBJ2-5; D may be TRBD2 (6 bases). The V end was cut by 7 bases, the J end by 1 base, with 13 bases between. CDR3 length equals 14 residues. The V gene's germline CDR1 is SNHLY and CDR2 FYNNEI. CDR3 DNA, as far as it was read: TGTGCCAGCACCAAAGGGGACTTCCAAGAGACC. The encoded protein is CASTKGDFQET. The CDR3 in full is CASTKGDFQETQYF.

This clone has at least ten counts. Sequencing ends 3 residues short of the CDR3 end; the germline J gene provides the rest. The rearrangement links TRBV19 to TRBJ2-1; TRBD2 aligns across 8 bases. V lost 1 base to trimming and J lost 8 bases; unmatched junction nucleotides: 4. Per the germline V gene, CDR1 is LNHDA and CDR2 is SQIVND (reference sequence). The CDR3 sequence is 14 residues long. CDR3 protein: CASSIGLAKDEQFF. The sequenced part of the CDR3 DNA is TGTGCCAGTAGTATAGGACTAGCGAAGGATGAG.